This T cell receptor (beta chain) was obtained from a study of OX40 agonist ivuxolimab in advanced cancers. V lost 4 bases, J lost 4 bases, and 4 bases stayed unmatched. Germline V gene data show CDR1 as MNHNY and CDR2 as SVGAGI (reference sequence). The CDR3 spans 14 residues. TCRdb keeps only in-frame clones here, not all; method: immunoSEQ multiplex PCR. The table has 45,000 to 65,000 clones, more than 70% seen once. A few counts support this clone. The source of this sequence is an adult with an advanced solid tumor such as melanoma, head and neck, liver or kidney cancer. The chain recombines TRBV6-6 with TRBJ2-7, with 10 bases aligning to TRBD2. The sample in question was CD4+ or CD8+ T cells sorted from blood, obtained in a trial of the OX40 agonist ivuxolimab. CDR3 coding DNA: TGTGCCAGCAGTTCTAGCGGGAGTTGGTACGAGCAGTACTTC. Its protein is CASSSSGSWYEQYF.